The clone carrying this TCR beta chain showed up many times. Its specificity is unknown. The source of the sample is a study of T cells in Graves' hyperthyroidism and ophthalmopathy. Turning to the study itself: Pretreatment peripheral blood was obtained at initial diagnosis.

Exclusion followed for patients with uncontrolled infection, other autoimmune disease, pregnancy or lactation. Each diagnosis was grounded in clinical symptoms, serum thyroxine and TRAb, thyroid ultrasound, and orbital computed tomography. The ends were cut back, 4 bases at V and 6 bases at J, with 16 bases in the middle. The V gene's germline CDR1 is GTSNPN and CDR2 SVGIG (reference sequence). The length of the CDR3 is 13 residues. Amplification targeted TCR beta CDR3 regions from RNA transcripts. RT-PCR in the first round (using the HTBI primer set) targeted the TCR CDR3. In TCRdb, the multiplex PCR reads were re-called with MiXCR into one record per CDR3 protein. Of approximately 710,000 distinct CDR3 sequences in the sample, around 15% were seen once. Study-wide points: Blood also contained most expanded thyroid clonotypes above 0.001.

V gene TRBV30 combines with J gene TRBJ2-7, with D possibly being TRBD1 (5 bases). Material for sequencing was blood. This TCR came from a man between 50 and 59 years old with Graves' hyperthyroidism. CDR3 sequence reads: CAWNGQGVAEQYF. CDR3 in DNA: TGTGCCTGGAACGGACAAGGGGTCGCCGAGCAGTACTTC.